A selection of T cell receptor beta chains follows, all from one sample in a study of OX40 agonist ivuxolimab in advanced cancers. Assay used: immunoSEQ multiplex PCR; TCRdb lists only in-frame clones, some missing. The table has tens of thousands of clones, 85% to 95% seen once. The sequences come from CD4+ or CD8+ T cells sorted from blood, collected in a trial of the OX40 agonist ivuxolimab. Every receptor here comes from an adult with an advanced solid tumor such as melanoma, head and neck, liver or kidney cancer. The CDR3 runs from the conserved cysteine through the conserved F or W. A D gene is named only where the DNA matches it firmly. Only part of the rows carry a size: once, few, many, or a class if the clone is expanded.

CDR3 length,clone size,D gene,J gene,V gene,CDR3 DNA,CDR3 protein
16,NA,NA,TRBJ2-1,TRBV4-3,TGCGCCAGCAGCCAAGAGGTCAGTCTATACTACAATGAGCAGTTCTTC,CASSQEVSLYYNEQFF
14,NA,NA,TRBJ2-7,TRBV2,TGTGCCAGCAGGAGATGGGACAACTCCTACGAGCAGTACTTC,CASRRWDNSYEQYF
14,few,TRBD1,TRBJ2-7,TRBV18,TGTGCCAGCTCACCGGGACAGGGGTCCTACGAGCAGTACTTC,CASSPGQGSYEQYF
15,NA,TRBD2,TRBJ2-3,TRBV19,TGTGCCAGTAGTACACTAGCGGGGGGGACAGATACGCAGTATTTT,CASSTLAGGTDTQYF
13,NA,NA,TRBJ1-1,TRBV6-6,TGTGCCAGCCCCAAGGCTGTCGGCACTGAAGCTTTCTTT,CASPKAVGTEAFF
14,NA,NA,TRBJ2-1,TRBV28,TGTGCCACCAGTCGTGGGGGCGCCTACAATGAGCAGTTCTTC,CATSRGGAYNEQFF
16,NA,NA,TRBJ2-7,TRBV4-3,TGCGCCAGCAGCCAAGATGGTACCCTAGCAGGTTACGAGCAGTACTTC,CASSQDGTLAGYEQYF
15,NA,NA,TRBJ2-7,TRBV6-5,TGTGCCAGCAGTTACTCGAGTGGCAGGGACTACGAGCAGTACTTC,CASSYSSGRDYEQYF
16,NA,NA,TRBJ1-2,TRBV21-1,TGTGCCAGCAGCAAGGTTCGGCAGAATCTTAACTATGGCTACACCTTC,CASSKVRQNLNYGYTF
15,NA,NA,TRBJ1-2,TRBV15,TGTGCCACCAGCAGAGATCGAGCCTCACCCTATGGCTACACCTTC,CATSRDRASPYGYTF
14,NA,TRBD1,TRBJ1-4,TRBV10-3,TGTGCCATCAAAAAACAGGGGAGGCGGGAAAAACTGTTTTTT,CAIKKQGRREKLFF
15,NA,NA,TRBJ1-2,TRBV10-3,TGTGCCATCAGTGAGACGCCAGACAGCCCTTATGGCTACACCTTC,CAISETPDSPYGYTF
14,NA,NA,TRBJ1-1,TRBV29-1,TGCAGCGTTGAAGGGGCAGGGGAGAACACTGAAGCTTTCTTT,CSVEGAGENTEAFF
14,NA,NA,TRBJ2-7,TRBV5-4,TGTGCCAGCAGCTTGGGTAGGGGGACCGACGAGCAGTACTTC,CASSLGRGTDEQYF
16,NA,TRBD1,TRBJ2-2,TRBV11-2,TGTGCCAGCAGTTACCCGGGACAGGGGGTCCCCGGGGAGCTGTTTTTT,CASSYPGQGVPGELFF
19,NA,NA,TRBJ2-7,TRBV11-2,TGTGCCAGCAGCTTAGTAGGAAGTTGGCAGGGGCCCGGACCCTACGAGCAGTACTTC,CASSLVGSWQGPGPYEQYF
11,NA,NA,TRBJ2-2,TRBV27,TGTGCCAGCAGCTATACCGGGGAGCTGTTTTTT,CASSYTGELFF
17,NA,TRBD2,TRBJ2-1,TRBV7-8,TGTGCCAGCAGCTCGGGGCGGTGGGTAGCGGGAGGCAATGAGCAGTTCTTC,CASSSGRWVAGGNEQFF
14,NA,TRBD1,TRBJ1-4,TRBV27,TGTGCCAGCAGTCAAACAGGGGGTTGGGAAAAACTGTTTTTT,CASSQTGGWEKLFF
13,NA,NA,TRBJ2-7,TRBV6-1,TGTGCCAGCAGTGATTTGAAATTCGACGAGCAGTACTTC,CASSDLKFDEQYF
15,NA,TRBD1,TRBJ2-7,TRBV29-1,TGCAGCGTTGAACCGACCGGGACAGGCTCCTACGAGCAGTACTTC,CSVEPTGTGSYEQYF